Below, 11 T cell receptor beta chains from the same sample are listed, as sequenced in a study of beta chain features in type 1 diabetes. Study findings and constraints: Across all four CD4+ subsets, people with type 1 diabetes showed modestly shorter TCRB CDR3s.

Expressed TCRB transcripts were sequenced, since all the RNA that had been isolated was reverse transcribed. Assay: immunoSEQ multiplex PCR; the TCRdb copy retains only in-frame clones and omits some. The repertoire holds 600,000 to 700,000 clones, with around 12% as singletons. These receptors have no identified antigens. The sample taken for sequencing was naive CD4+ T cells from blood. The receptors here all came from a man aged 25 to 45 with type 1 diabetes.

This clone was counted between two and nine times. The chain links TRBV14 to TRBJ2-4; a possible D gene is TRBD2 (7 bases). V was pared by 3 bases and J by 4 bases, with 10 bases between. This CDR3 spans 14 amino acids. CDR1 is SGHDN, CDR2 FVKESK, per germline. The CDR3 coding sequence is TGTGCCAGCAGCCACGGGGGGCCGAAAAACATTCAGTACTTC. This sequence encodes CASSHGGPKNIQYF.

This clone was detected a few times. This chain uses TRBV9 with TRBJ2-5, with D perhaps matching TRBD1 or TRBD2 (5 bases each). CDR3 length: 13 residues. Germline values: CDR1 SGDLS, CDR2 YYNGEE. V was clipped by 4 bases and J by 3 bases, with 10 bases between them. The CDR3, as DNA: TGTGCCAGCAGCTTGGGACCCGAAGAGACCCAGTACTTC. Encoded protein: CASSLGPEETQYF.

Only a few counts were recorded for this clone. This chain's CDR3 is CASSRTGNQPQHF. The CDR3 region has the DNA TGTGCCAGCAGCCGGACAGGGAATCAGCCCCAGCATTTT. The rearrangement uses TRBV11-2 and TRBJ1-5, with 8 bases that match TRBD1. V dropped 5 bases and J dropped 4; count of bases not matched to a gene: 1. The CDR3 totals 13 residues. Per germline, CDR1 SGHAT and CDR2 FQNNGV.

A remark on this clone: The identical CDR3 is also encoded by other nucleotide sequences in the sample. The gene calls are TRBV7-9 and TRBJ1-5; TRBD1 matches 9 bases. The V and J ends lost 4 bases and 4 bases, in that order; junction bases with no gene match: 2. There are 14 residues in the CDR3. CDR1 SEHNR and CDR2 FQNEAQ come from the germline V gene (reference sequence). The CDR3 here is CASSSDRGNQPQHF. Written as DNA, the CDR3 is TGTGCCAGCAGCTCAGACAGGGGGAATCAGCCCCAGCATTTT.

This clone was seen only a few times. This sequence joins TRBV10-3 and TRBJ2-7; D tentatively fits TRBD1 or TRBD2 (5 bases each). From germline, CDR1 is ENHRY and CDR2 SYGVKD. The length of the CDR3 is 11 residues. Trimming took 7 bases from V and 8 from J, leaving 12 bases between them. CDR3 residues: CAITAGTQQYF. The CDR3 DNA follows: TGTGCCATCACCGCCGGGACCCAGCAGTACTTC.

This clone has just a few counts. The chain uses TRBV4-2 and TRBJ2-7; weak D call: TRBD1 (6 bases). Germline CDR1 and CDR2: LGHNA and YNFKEQ. The CDR3 consists of 14 residues. V was shortened by 1 base and J by 0 bases, with 7 bases between the two germline ends. CDR3 sequence reads: CASSQGDNSYEQYF. CDR3 nucleotide sequence: TGTGCCAGCAGCCAAGGGGACAACTCCTACGAGCAGTACTTC.

The chain recombines TRBV28 with TRBJ1-2; D gene uncertain. Looked up from germline, CDR1 is MDHEN and CDR2 is SYDVKM. This CDR3 spans 12 amino acids. CDR3 loop: CAHRTGRGGYTF. The CDR3, as DNA: TGTGCTCATCGGACCGGCCGCGGTGGCTACACCTTC.

This clone has only a few counts. The CDR3 coding sequence is TGTGCCAGCAGCTTACCAGGGAGGTCGCGCAATCAGCCCCAGCATTTT. Protein product: CASSLPGRSRNQPQHF. The chain links TRBV7-3 to TRBJ1-5; tentative D call: TRBD1 (5 bases). The germline V gene encodes CDR1 SGHTA and CDR2 FQGTGA. The CDR3 sequence is 16 residues long. The V end lost 2 bases, the J end lost 2 bases, and 13 bases lay between the germline ends.

The V call is TRBV30, the J call TRBJ2-7, with TRBD1 identical over 9 bases. Germline values: CDR1 GTSNPN, CDR2 SVGIG (reference sequence). This CDR3 is built from 13 residues. The trim removed 6 bases at V and 0 bases at J, leaving 3 bases unmatched. The CDR3 DNA is TGTGCCTGTGACAGGGGGACCTCCTACGAGCAGTACTTC. It specifies CACDRGTSYEQYF.

The genes are TRBV10-3 and TRBJ1-1; the match to TRBD1 covers 8 bases. In germline, CDR1 is ENHRY, CDR2 SYGVKD. V lost 6 bases, J lost 1 base, and 16 bases stayed unmatched. CDR3 length: 18 amino acids. The chain's CDR3 is CAISLTGVSIPRNTEAFF. The CDR3 nucleotides read TGTGCCATCAGCCTGACAGGGGTCTCCATACCCCGGAACACTGAAGCTTTCTTT.

This rearrangement joins TRBV19 to TRBJ1-4, with unresolved D. This CDR3 is built from 14 residues. V was shortened by 5 bases and J by 0 bases, with 7 bases between the two germline ends. Germline V gives CDR1 LNHDA, CDR2 SQIVND (reference sequence). The DNA for the CDR3 is TGTGCCAGTAGTCAGACTTCAACTAATGAAAAACTGTTTTTT. Protein: CASSQTSTNEKLFF.